One sample yielded the 22 T cell receptor beta chains listed below, sequenced in a study of beta chain features in type 1 diabetes. Sequenced material consisted of expressed TCRB transcripts (all of the isolated RNA was reverse transcribed). Here immunoSEQ multiplex PCR was the method, and the copy in TCRdb shows in-frame clones only, minus some. The sample contains 450,000 to 550,000 clones, roughly 31% of which appear only once. The sample was naive CD4+ T cells from blood. These receptors all come from a man aged 18 to 30 in good health.

V and J are TRBV27 and TRBJ2-6, with 7 bases matching TRBD2. Germline-derived CDR1 and CDR2 are MNHEY and SMNVEV (reference sequence). The V segment lost 2 bases and the J segment 0 bases; nucleotides outside the gene matches: 4. This CDR3 contains 17 residues. Written as DNA, the CDR3 is TGTGCCAGCAGTTTAAGGGGAGGGTCCTCTGGGGCCAACGTCCTGACTTTC. It codes for CASSLRGGSSGANVLTF. Full variable domain (remainder filled in from reference TRBV27 and TRBJ2-6): EAQVTQNPRYLITVTGKKLTVTCSQNMNHEYMSWYRQDPGLGLRQIYYSMNVEVTDKGDVPEGYKVSRKEKRNFPLILESPSPNQTSLYFCASSLRGGSSGANVLTFGAGSRLTVL.

This clone has just a few counts. V usage is TRBV15 and J usage is TRBJ2-1; TRBD1 aligns across 9 bases. Germline V gene lookup returns CDR1 LNHNV and CDR2 YYDKDF (reference sequence). This CDR3 spans 16 amino acids. V dropped 0 bases and J dropped 9; count of bases not matched to a gene: 9. The CDR3 sequence: CATSRDYGTGTGEQFF. CDR3 in DNA: TGTGCCACCAGCAGAGATTACGGGACAGGGACCGGTGAGCAGTTCTTC.

The chain employs TRBV7-8 and TRBJ2-1; no definite D call. The V end was cut by 5 bases, the J end by 10 bases, with 12 bases between. Germline V lookup: CDR1 SGHVS, CDR2 FQNEAQ. This CDR3 has 12 amino acids. The CDR3 is CASSLQGKEQFF. The CDR3 region has the DNA TGTGCCAGCAGCCTGCAAGGGAAGGAGCAGTTCTTC.

The gene calls are TRBV7-9 and TRBJ1-1; unclear D gene. Germline V lookup: CDR1 SEHNR, CDR2 FQNEAQ (reference sequence). The V end was cut by 3 bases, the J end by 1 base, with 9 bases between. The CDR3 is 14 amino acids. The chain's CDR3 is CASSFRERNTEAFF. CDR3 nucleotide sequence: TGTGCCAGCAGCTTTAGGGAGAGGAACACTGAAGCTTTCTTT.

This chain links TRBV28 with TRBJ2-7; D is uncertain. CDR3 length equals 13 residues. In germline, CDR1 is MDHEN, CDR2 SYDVKM. V dropped 7 bases and J dropped 0 bases, with 10 bases sitting between them. In nucleotides, the CDR3 is TGTGCCAGCACCATTCCGAACTCCTACGAGCAGTACTTC. Translation: CASTIPNSYEQYF.

The V gene is TRBV7-3, the J gene TRBJ2-6; TRBD1 is a possible D gene (5 bases). The CDR3 length is 15 residues. Per germline, CDR1 SGHTA and CDR2 FQGTGA. V shed 1 base and J shed 2 bases, with 6 bases lying between them. The CDR3 protein is CASSLRGTGANVLTF. CDR3 DNA sequence: TGTGCCAGCAGCTTAAGGGGCACTGGGGCCAACGTCCTGACTTTC.

This clone was seen only a few times. The chain carries TRBV5-1 and TRBJ2-1; D gene unclear. The germline V gene encodes CDR1 SGHRS and CDR2 YFSETQ. This CDR3 is 13 amino acids long. V lost 0 bases and J lost 8, with 9 bases in between. The chain's CDR3 is CASSLGTHHEQFF. The CDR3 region has the DNA TGCGCCAGCAGCTTGGGGACGCACCATGAGCAGTTCTTC.

This clone showed up just a few times. This sequence joins TRBV25-1 and TRBJ1-2; TRBD1 might be the D (5 bases). The germline V gene has CDR1 MGHDK and CDR2 SYGVNS. The ends were cut back, 1 base at V and 7 bases at J, with 13 bases in the middle. The CDR3 extends over 14 amino acids. DNA of the CDR3: TGTGCCAGCAGTGAATCCGGGACTCTACCTGGCTACACCTTC. This gives the protein CASSESGTLPGYTF.

V and J are TRBV2 and TRBJ2-7, with D possibly being TRBD1 or TRBD2 (5 bases each). The ends were cut back, 7 bases at V and 5 bases at J, with 12 bases in the middle. The CDR3 covers 12 residues. Germline assignment: CDR1 SNHLY and CDR2 FYNNEI. The CDR3 is CASTWGRDEQYF. As DNA, the CDR3 is TGTGCCAGCACCTGGGGACGGGACGAGCAGTACTTC.

This clone showed up just a few times. V and J are TRBV7-2 and TRBJ2-3; TRBD2 matches at 13 bases. Germline CDR1 SGHTA, CDR2 FQGNSA. The CDR3 is 16 residues long. V lost 5 bases to trimming and J lost 3 bases; unmatched junction nucleotides: 5. The CDR3 protein is CASSLTSGRVTDTQYF. For the CDR3, the DNA is TGTGCCAGCAGCCTAACTAGCGGGAGGGTTACAGATACGCAGTATTTT.

The table lists this clone with a few counts. The V and J genes are TRBV7-2 and TRBJ2-7; D perhaps matches TRBD1 (6 bases). CDR1 is SGHTA and CDR2 is FQGNSA in the germline V gene. This CDR3 is built from 15 residues. V dropped 2 bases and J dropped 0 bases, with 11 bases sitting between them. The CDR3 coding sequence is TGTGCCAGCAGCTTATATTCGGACAGCTCCTACGAGCAGTACTTC. Its translation is CASSLYSDSSYEQYF.

This clone was counted a few times. V usage is TRBV7-9 and J usage is TRBJ2-6; 8 positions agree with TRBD1. CDR1 and CDR2 from the germline V gene are SEHNR and FQNEAQ (reference sequence). The CDR3 has 17 amino acids. With 5 bases clipped from V and 2 bases from J, the junction kept 8 bases outside the gene matches. The CDR3 protein is CASSAQGGRPGANVLTF. The CDR3 coding sequence is TGTGCCAGCAGCGCACAGGGGGGAAGACCTGGGGCCAACGTCCTGACTTTC.

The J gene is TRBJ2-3, the V gene TRBV11-2, with 7 bases aligning to TRBD2. J gave up 0 bases and V 5 bases, and 5 bases lay outside the gene matches. The CDR3 loop spans 15 amino acids. Germline V gene sequence: CDR1 SGHAT, CDR2 FQNNGV. CDR3: CASSRRGVSTDTQYF. The CDR3 DNA follows: TGTGCCAGCAGCCGCCGGGGGGTCAGCACAGATACGCAGTATTTT.

The J gene is TRBJ2-3, the V gene TRBV7-2; TRBD1 agrees at 8 bases. The trim removed 2 bases at V and 0 bases at J, leaving 7 bases unmatched. CDR1 and CDR2 (germline): SGHTA, FQGNSA. The CDR3 has 17 amino acids. CDR3 amino acids: CASSLFQGAISTDTQYF. DNA of the CDR3: TGTGCCAGCAGCTTATTTCAGGGGGCGATAAGCACAGATACGCAGTATTTT. The whole variable domain, remainder taken from reference TRBV7-2 and TRBJ2-3, is GAGVSQSPSNKVTEKGKDVELRCDPISGHTALYWYRQSLGQGLEFLIYFQGNSAPDKSGLPSDRFSAERTGGSVSTLTIQRTQQEDSAVYLCASSLFQGAISTDTQYFGPGTRLTVL.

The chain is built from TRBV6-5 and TRBJ1-4; TRBD1 agrees at 10 bases. With V trimmed by 5 bases and J by 7 bases, 4 bases remained unmatched. Germline values: CDR1 MNHEY, CDR2 SVGAGI. The CDR3 extends over 14 amino acids. The CDR3 is CASSPGQGREKLFF. CDR3 in DNA: TGTGCCAGCAGTCCGGGACAGGGGCGTGAAAAACTGTTTTTT.

This clone occurred a few times. This rearrangement joins TRBV18 to TRBJ2-1; perhaps TRBD1 as D (5 bases). Germline V gene data show CDR1 as KGHSH and CDR2 as LQKENI. V shed 4 bases and J shed 0 bases, with 7 bases lying between them. The CDR3 totals 14 residues. The CDR3 loop reads CASSLQGSYNEQFF. The CDR3 DNA follows: TGTGCCAGCTCACTTCAGGGCTCCTACAATGAGCAGTTCTTC. The full variable domain, its missing parts supplied by reference TRBV18 and TRBJ2-1, is NAGVMQNPRHLVRRRGQEARLRCSPMKGHSHVYWYRQLPEEGLKFMVYLQKENIIDESGMPKERFSAEFPKEGPSILRIQQVVRGDSAAYFCASSLQGSYNEQFFGPGTRLTVL.

The chain is built from TRBV29-1 and TRBJ2-1; D possibly corresponds to TRBD1 (5 bases). Germline lookup yields CDR1 SQVTM and CDR2 ANQGSEA. The CDR3 is made up of 11 amino acids. The V end lost 6 bases, the J end lost 10 bases, and 13 bases lay between the germline ends. CDR3 coding DNA: TGCAGCGTCCTAGATTACAGGGAGCAGTTCTTC. Translation gives CSVLDYREQFF.

The V and J genes are TRBV6-1 and TRBJ2-4; 9 nucleotides agree with TRBD1. The CDR3 runs to 16 residues. V trimming: 3 bases; J trimming: 3 bases; junction bases outside the gene matches: 6. Germline loops: CDR1 MNHNS, CDR2 SASEGT. The CDR3 spells CASSDTGGASKNIQYF. The DNA of the CDR3 is TGTGCCAGCAGTGACACAGGGGGCGCCAGCAAAAACATTCAGTACTTC.

The chain has TRBV30 and TRBJ2-1; 10 bases are shared with TRBD2. The V segment lost 3 bases and the J segment 7 bases; nucleotides outside the gene matches: 18. This CDR3 region has 18 residues. The germline CDR1 and CDR2 sequences are GTSNPN and SVGIG (reference sequence). The CDR3 region is CAWSSGASSGRSGNEQFF. Written as DNA, the CDR3 is TGTGCCTGGAGCTCAGGGGCATCTAGCGGGAGAAGTGGGAATGAGCAGTTCTTC.

A few counts support this clone. The genes are TRBV7-9 and TRBJ2-1, with 7 bases aligning to TRBD2. CDR1 and CDR2 from the germline V gene are SEHNR and FQNEAQ (reference sequence). This CDR3 contains 14 residues. The V segment lost 5 bases and the J segment 8 bases; nucleotides outside the gene matches: 9. Here the CDR3 DNA reads TGTGCCAGCAGCCCAAGGACTAGACGGGATGAGCAGTTCTTC. It yields the protein CASSPRTRRDEQFF.

V usage is TRBV30 and J usage is TRBJ1-1, with unresolved D. Trimming removed 3 bases at V and 7 bases at J, with 9 bases between. CDR3 length equals 11 residues. Looked up from germline, CDR1 is GTSNPN and CDR2 is SVGIG (reference sequence). In DNA form, the CDR3 reads TGTGCCTGGAGGCGGCTGGATGAAGCTTTCTTT. Translating it yields CAWRRLDEAFF.

The rearrangement links TRBV28 to TRBJ2-2; D assignment may be TRBD1 or TRBD2 (5 bases each). Germline V CDR1 and CDR2: MDHEN, SYDVKM. The CDR3 length is 17 residues. V was clipped by 5 bases and J by 3 bases, with 19 bases between them. CDR3 in amino acids: CASSPLGDRGYTGELFF. In DNA, the CDR3 is TGTGCCAGCAGTCCTCTAGGGGACCGCGGCTACACCGGGGAGCTGTTTTTT.